This TCR beta chain was recorded in a study of OX40 agonist ivuxolimab in advanced cancers. Trimming removed 9 bases from V and 11 bases from J, with 20 bases in between. Per the germline V gene, CDR1 is SGDLS and CDR2 is YYNGEE. This CDR3 has 12 residues. The protocol was immunoSEQ multiplex PCR, while the TCRdb copy is restricted to in-frame clones and leaves out a portion. The table lists tens of thousands of clones, roughly 91% of them singletons. The chain carries TRBV9 and TRBJ1-1; the D is unclear. Material: CD4+ or CD8+ T cells sorted from blood, obtained in a trial of the OX40 agonist ivuxolimab. This TCR was recovered from an adult with an advanced solid tumor such as melanoma, head and neck, liver or kidney cancer. The CDR3 bases are TGTGCCAAGCCGGATGCGGCGGGTTCGGCTTTCTTT. This sequence encodes CAKPDAAGSAFF.